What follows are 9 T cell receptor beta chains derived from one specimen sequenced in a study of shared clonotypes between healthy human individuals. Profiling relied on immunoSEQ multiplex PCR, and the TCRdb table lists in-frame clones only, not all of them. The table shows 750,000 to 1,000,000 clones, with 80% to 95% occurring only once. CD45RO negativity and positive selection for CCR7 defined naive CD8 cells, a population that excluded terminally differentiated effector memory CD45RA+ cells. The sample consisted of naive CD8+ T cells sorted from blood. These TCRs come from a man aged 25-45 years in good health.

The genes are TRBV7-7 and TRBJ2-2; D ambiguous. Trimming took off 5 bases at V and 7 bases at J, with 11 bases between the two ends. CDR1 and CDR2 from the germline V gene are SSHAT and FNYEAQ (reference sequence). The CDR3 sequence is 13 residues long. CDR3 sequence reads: CASSPTYGGELFF. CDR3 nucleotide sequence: TGTGCCAGCAGCCCTACCTACGGCGGGGAGCTGTTTTTT.

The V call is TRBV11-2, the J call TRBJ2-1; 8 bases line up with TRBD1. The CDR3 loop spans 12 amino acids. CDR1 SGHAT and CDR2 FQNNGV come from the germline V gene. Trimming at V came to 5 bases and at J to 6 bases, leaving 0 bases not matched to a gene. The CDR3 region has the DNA TGTGCCAGCAGCGGACAGGGCAATGAGCAGTTCTTC. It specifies CASSGQGNEQFF.

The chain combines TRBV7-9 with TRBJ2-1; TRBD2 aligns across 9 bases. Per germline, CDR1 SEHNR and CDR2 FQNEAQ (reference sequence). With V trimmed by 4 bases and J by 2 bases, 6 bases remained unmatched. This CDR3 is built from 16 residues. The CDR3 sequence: CASSSTSGATYNEQFF. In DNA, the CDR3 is TGTGCCAGCAGCTCGACTAGCGGAGCAACCTACAATGAGCAGTTCTTC.

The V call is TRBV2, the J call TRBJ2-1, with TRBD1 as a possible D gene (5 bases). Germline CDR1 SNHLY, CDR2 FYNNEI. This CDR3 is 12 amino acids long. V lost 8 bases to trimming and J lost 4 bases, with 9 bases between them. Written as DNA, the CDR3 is TGTGCCAGCTTGGCAGGGTACAATGAGCAGTTCTTC. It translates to CASLAGYNEQFF.

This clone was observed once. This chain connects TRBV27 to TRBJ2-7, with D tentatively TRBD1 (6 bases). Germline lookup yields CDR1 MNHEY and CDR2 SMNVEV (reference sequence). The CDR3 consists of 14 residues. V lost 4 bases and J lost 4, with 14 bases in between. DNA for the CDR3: TGTGCCAGCAGTTACACAGGGCCGGGATACGAGCAGTACTTC. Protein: CASSYTGPGYEQYF.

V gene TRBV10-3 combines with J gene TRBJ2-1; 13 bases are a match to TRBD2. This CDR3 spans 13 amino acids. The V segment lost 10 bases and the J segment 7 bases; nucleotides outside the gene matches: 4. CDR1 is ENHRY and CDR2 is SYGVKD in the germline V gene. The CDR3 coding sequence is TGTGCCACCGGACTAGCGGGAGAGAATGAGCAGTTCTTC. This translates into CATGLAGENEQFF.

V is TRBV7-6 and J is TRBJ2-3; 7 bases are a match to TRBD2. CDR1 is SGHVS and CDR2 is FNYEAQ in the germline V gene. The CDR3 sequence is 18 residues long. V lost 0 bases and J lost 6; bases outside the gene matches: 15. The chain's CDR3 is CASSLAGGTPLTLDTQYF. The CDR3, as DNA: TGTGCCAGCAGCTTAGCCGGGGGGACTCCCCTCACGTTGGATACGCAGTATTTT.

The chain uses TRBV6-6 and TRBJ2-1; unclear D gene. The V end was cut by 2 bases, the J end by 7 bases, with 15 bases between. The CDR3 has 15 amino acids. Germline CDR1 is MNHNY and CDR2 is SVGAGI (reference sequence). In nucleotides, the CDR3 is TGTGCCAGCAGTTACGGGCAGGACCCAGGAAATGAGCAGTTCTTC. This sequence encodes CASSYGQDPGNEQFF.

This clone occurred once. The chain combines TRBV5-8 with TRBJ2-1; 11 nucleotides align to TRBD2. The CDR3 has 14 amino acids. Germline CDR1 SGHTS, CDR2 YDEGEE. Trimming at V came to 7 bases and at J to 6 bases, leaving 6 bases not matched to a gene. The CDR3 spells CASRGLADPNEQFF. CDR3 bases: TGTGCCAGCCGGGGACTAGCGGACCCCAATGAGCAGTTCTTC.